A selection of T cell receptor beta chains follows, all from one sample in a study of blood T cell repertoires in COVID-19. Some clones are missing from TCRdb's copy, which holds only in-frame ones; the method was immunoSEQ multiplex PCR. The data contain about 93,000 clones, roughly 90% of them seen just once; the ten biggest clones take up around 20%. The sequencing sample was made of peripheral blood. The receptors come from a woman older than 75 with acute or convalescent COVID-19. Both conserved end residues are part of each CDR3. D genes are given only for firm matches. Size tells how often a clone was seen (once, few, many) or the class of an expanded clone, and some rows leave it out.

>TRBJ1-2|TRBV7-9|.|.
TGTGCCAGCAGCTTGATAGGGACAATTCCTAACTATGGCTACACCTTC
CASSLIGTIPNYGYTF
>TRBJ1-5|TRBV11-2|once|.
TGTGCCAGCAGCTTAGACAGGGGAGGGAATCAGCCCCAGCATTTT
CASSLDRGGNQPQHF
>TRBJ2-5|TRBV7-9|.|TRBD2
TGTGCCAGCAGCTTAGGGAGAGGTCGGGGGGGCCAAGAGACCCAGTACTTC
CASSLGRGRGGQETQYF
>TRBJ2-5|TRBV5-4|.|TRBD1
TGTGCCAGCAGCGCTGGGACAGCTAGGGGTCAAGAGACCCAGTACTTC
CASSAGTARGQETQYF
>TRBJ2-5|TRBV5-1|.|TRBD2
TGCGCCAGCAGCCTGTCTAGCGGGGGACCCTGGGAGACCCAGTACTTC
CASSLSSGGPWETQYF
>TRBJ2-5|TRBV7-2|.|.
TGTGCCAGCAGCTTAGGACAGACGCGGGGTCGAGAGACCCAGTACTTC
CASSLGQTRGRETQYF
>TRBJ1-3|TRBV4-1|.|TRBD1
TGCGCCAGCAGAGCTTCGACAGGGGTTGGAAACACCATATATTTT
CASRASTGVGNTIYF
>TRBJ1-5|TRBV28|.|.
TGTGCCAGCAGTTTATGGGCAGGGTCCAATCAGCCCCAGCATTTT
CASSLWAGSNQPQHF
>TRBJ2-7|TRBV11-2|.|.
TGTGCCAGCAGCTTAGTAGCACCTCTTTCCGACGAGCAGTACTTC
CASSLVAPLSDEQYF
>TRBJ1-4|TRBV5-1|.|TRBD1
TGCGCCAGCAGCCCTAGGACAGGGTGGTCTGAAAAACTGTTTTTT
CASSPRTGWSEKLFF
>TRBJ2-3|TRBV4-1|.|TRBD2
TGCGCCAGCAGCCCAGTTAGCGGGGGGGCCGCAGATACGCAGTATTTT
CASSPVSGGAADTQYF
>TRBJ2-6|TRBV7-6|.|TRBD2
TGTGCCAGCAGCTTAGGGGGCGGGGGGCCCTCTGGGGCCAACGTCCTGACTTTC
CASSLGGGGPSGANVLTF
>TRBJ1-2|TRBV5-1|.|.
TGCGCCAGCAGCTTGGACTGGAACTATGGCTACACCTTC
CASSLDWNYGYTF
>TRBJ2-7|TRBV10-3|.|TRBD1
TGTGCCATCCGACCCCCGGGACAGGGTTCTCGCGAGCAGTACTTC
CAIRPPGQGSREQYF
>TRBJ2-3|TRBV7-3|.|.
TGTGCCAGCAGCCAACAGGGTCTTAGCACAGATACGCAGTATTTT
CASSQQGLSTDTQYF
>TRBJ1-6|TRBV6-5|.|.
TGTGCCAGTACGCCCAGCTCCTATAATTCACCCCTCCACTTT
CASTPSSYNSPLHF
>TRBJ2-7|TRBV6-5|.|TRBD1
TGTGCCAGCAAGTTCGGGACAGGGGTAGGGGGCGAGCAGTACTTC
CASKFGTGVGGEQYF
>TRBJ1-2|TRBV20-1|.|.
TGCAGTGCTACCCACCAGGGGGGCTACACCTTC
CSATHQGGYTF
>TRBJ2-3|TRBV20-1|once|TRBD1
TGCAGTGCTAGTGATCGGGGACAGCGGACAGATACGCAGTATTTT
CSASDRGQRTDTQYF
>TRBJ2-5|TRBV2|.|.
TGTGCCAGCAGTGTTACAGGGATCGGAGAGACCCAGTACTTC
CASSVTGIGETQYF
>TRBJ2-2|TRBV2|.|TRBD1
TGTGCCAGTAGAAGGGGGCCTGCGAACACCGGGGAGCTGTTTTTT
CASRRGPANTGELFF
>TRBJ2-3|TRBV24-1|once|TRBD1
TGTGCCACCAGTGATAAGGGGACAGAGGAAGATACGCAGTATTTT
CATSDKGTEEDTQYF
>TRBJ2-7|TRBV11-2|.|TRBD1
TGTGCCAGCAGCTTAAATGGGAGACAGGGATCTCGAGAGCAGTACTTC
CASSLNGRQGSREQYF
>TRBJ1-5|TRBV24-1|.|TRBD1
TGTGCCACCAGTGATGCATATGGGACAGCGGATCAGCCCCAGCATTTT
CATSDAYGTADQPQHF
>TRBJ2-2|TRBV11-3|.|.
TGTGCCAGCAGCTCCAAACCGGGACAATACACCGGGGAGCTGTTTTTT
CASSSKPGQYTGELFF
>TRBJ2-2|TRBV19|few|.
TGTGCCAGTAGTATATCCGGGGGATTCACCGGGGAGCTGTTTTTT
CASSISGGFTGELFF
>TRBJ1-1|TRBV9|.|.
TGTGCCAGCAGTCCTCAACAGGGCATGAACACTGAAGCTTTCTTT
CASSPQQGMNTEAFF
>TRBJ2-7|TRBV5-6|once|TRBD2
TGTGCCAGCAGCTTTCGGGGGGGCAGCTACGAGCAGTACTTC
CASSFRGGSYEQYF
>TRBJ1-4|TRBV3-1/TRBV3-2|once|TRBD1
TGTGCCAGCAGCCCCCGGACAGGGGAGGAAAAACTGTTTTTT
CASSPRTGEEKLFF
>TRBJ2-3|TRBV6-5|.|TRBD2
TGTGCCAGCAGTTGGCTAGCGGGGGGCACAGATACGCAGTATTTT
CASSWLAGGTDTQYF
>TRBJ1-1|TRBV29-1|.|.
TGCAGCGTTGGAAAAGACAGGCCTGAAGCTTTCTTT
CSVGKDRPEAFF
>TRBJ2-7|TRBV29-1|once|.
TGCAGCGCCCGGGGGCACAGCGGGGACGAGCAGTACTTC
CSARGHSGDEQYF
>TRBJ1-2|TRBV6-5|.|TRBD1
TGTGCCAGCACCCGGACAGGGGCTAACTATGGCTACACCTTC
CASTRTGANYGYTF
>TRBJ1-2|TRBV25-1|.|TRBD1
TGTGCCAGCAGTGAATGGGGACAGGCGGATGGCTACACCTTC
CASSEWGQADGYTF
>TRBJ1-4|TRBV6-4|.|.
TGTGCCAGCAAACATGGGGAGTCCGGCTATGAAAAACTGTTTTTT
CASKHGESGYEKLFF
>TRBJ1-5|TRBV2|.|.
TGTGCCAGCAAGACGGACAGAGGCAATCAGCCCCAGCATTTT
CASKTDRGNQPQHF
>TRBJ2-7|TRBV6-5|.|.
TGTGCCAGCAGTTACTTACTAGCCCACGAGCAGTACTTC
CASSYLLAHEQYF
>TRBJ1-2|TRBV30|.|TRBD1
TGTGCCGGACAAGGGGGCCACTATGGCTACACCTTC
CAGQGGHYGYTF
>TRBJ1-2|TRBV28|.|.
TGTGCCAGCAGTTTGAAGAGCTATGGCTACACCTTC
CASSLKSYGYTF
>TRBJ1-5|TRBV6-5|.|TRBD1
TGTGCCAGCCTCTGGACAGGGGGCTGGCAGCCCCAGCATTTT
CASLWTGGWQPQHF
>TRBJ2-1|TRBV11-3|.|.
TGTGCCAGCAGCTTAGAATGGAGTTATGAGCAGTTCTTC
CASSLEWSYEQFF
>TRBJ2-3|TRBV5-1|.|TRBD1
TGCGCCAGTCACCGGGACAGGGATGATACGCAGTATTTT
CASHRDRDDTQYF
>TRBJ2-3|TRBV3-1/TRBV3-2|.|TRBD1
TGTGCCAGCAGCCGCCACAGGGGGGCCACAGATACGCAGTATTTT
CASSRHRGATDTQYF
>TRBJ2-7|TRBV18|.|.
TGTGCCAGCTCACCACCGGCAGGGGGGTCCTACGAGCAGTACTTC
CASSPPAGGSYEQYF
>TRBJ2-7|TRBV19|once|TRBD1
TGTGCCAGTAGTATTTCAGGGGGTGGCCCCTACGAGCAGTACTTC
CASSISGGGPYEQYF
>TRBJ2-5|TRBV9|.|TRBD2
TGTGCCAGCAGCGGGAATCTGGGGGGGCAAGAGACCCAGTACTTC
CASSGNLGGQETQYF
>TRBJ2-7|TRBV3-1/TRBV3-2|.|TRBD1
TGTGCCAGCAGCCAACTCCCGACAGGGGACTACGAGCAGTACTTC
CASSQLPTGDYEQYF
>TRBJ1-5|TRBV7-9|few|TRBD1
TGTGCCAGCAGCTCCTCGACAGGGGACCAGCCCCAGCATTTT
CASSSSTGDQPQHF
>TRBJ1-1|TRBV29-1|.|.
TGCAGCGTTTCTGCGACAGCCCGCACTGAAGCTTTCTTT
CSVSATARTEAFF
>TRBJ2-7|TRBV5-1|.|TRBD2
TGCGCCAGCAGCAAAATAGCGGGGTACTACGAGCAGTACTTC
CASSKIAGYYEQYF
>TRBJ2-5|TRBV5-4|.|TRBD1
TGTGCCAGCAGACCAACCCAGGGGGCCGGGGAGACCCAGTACTTC
CASRPTQGAGETQYF
>TRBJ1-6|TRBV11-2|.|TRBD1
TGTGCCAGCAGCTTAGACAGGGGGAGCTCCTATAATTCACCCCTCCACTTT
CASSLDRGSSYNSPLHF
>TRBJ2-2|TRBV28|.|TRBD1
TGTGCCAGCAGGCCCCAGGGGGTTAACACCGGGGAGCTGTTTTTT
CASRPQGVNTGELFF
>TRBJ2-2|TRBV4-2|.|.
TGTGCCAGCAGTCCTCAGGGGAAAGGGACCGGGGAGCTGTTTTTT
CASSPQGKGTGELFF